One and the same sample provided the 19 T cell receptor beta chains below, sequenced in a study of T cells in Graves' hyperthyroidism and ophthalmopathy. Researchers amplified the TCR beta CDR3 regions from RNA transcripts. Carried out on the TCR CDR3, a first-round RT-PCR used the HTBI primer set. TCRdb re-called the multiplex PCR reads with MiXCR, one entry per CDR3 protein. The data contain around 350,000 distinct CDR3 sequences, approximately 19% of them singletons. The specimen sequenced was blood. These receptor sequences come from a woman under 30 with Graves' hyperthyroidism.

This clonotype was observed at least ten times. The gene calls are TRBV6-2 or TRBV6-3 and TRBJ2-6; D is ambiguous. The CDR3 sequence is 18 residues long. Germline-derived CDR1 and CDR2 are MNHEY and SVGEGT. Trimming took 10 bases from V and 3 from J, leaving 25 bases between them. The CDR3 loop is CATRTWTTLRRGANVLTF. The DNA for the CDR3 is TGTGCCACCAGAACTTGGACGACGCTGAGGCGTGGGGCCAACGTCCTGACTTTC.

This clonotype was counted a few times. V gene TRBV4-2 combines with J gene TRBJ2-2; TRBD1 matches 7 bases. The CDR3 loop spans 14 amino acids. Germline lookup yields CDR1 LGHNA and CDR2 YNFKEQ. J gave up 5 bases and V 5 bases, and 5 bases lay outside the gene matches. The CDR3 bases are TGTGCCAGCAGCGCACAGGGGCAGACCGGGGAGCTGTTTTTT. This encodes CASSAQGQTGELFF.

Ten or more counts support this clonotype. This chain uses TRBV11-2 with TRBJ2-7; D is ambiguous. V lost 0 bases, J lost 6 bases, and 12 bases lay in between. The CDR3 runs 14 residues. The germline V gene encodes CDR1 SGHAT and CDR2 FQNNGV. The CDR3 protein is CASSLDLGMGEQYF. The DNA for the CDR3 is TGTGCCAGCAGCTTAGATCTGGGGATGGGCGAGCAGTACTTC.

This chain links TRBV29-1 with TRBJ1-2; D gene uncertain. The V gene's germline CDR1 is SQVTM and CDR2 ANQGSEA. V lost 7 bases, J lost 0 bases, and 12 bases lay in between. CDR3 length equals 13 residues. The CDR3 region is CSAPAIANYGYTF. The CDR3 nucleotides are TGCAGCGCCCCAGCAATAGCTAACTATGGCTACACCTTC.

The J gene is TRBJ2-7, the V gene TRBV11-1; D remains unclear. The CDR3 length is 13 residues. Germline V gene lookup returns CDR1 SGHAT and CDR2 FQDESV (reference sequence). V dropped 1 base and J dropped 3 bases, with 7 bases sitting between them. The CDR3 nucleotides read TGTGCCAGCAGCTTAGACCTCAACTACGAGCAGTACTTC. Translating gives CASSLDLNYEQYF. The full variable domain, its missing parts supplied by reference TRBV11-1 and TRBJ2-7, is EAEVAQSPRYKITEKSQAVAFWCDPISGHATLYWYRQILGQGPELLVQFQDESVVDDSQLPKDRFSAERLKGVDSTLKIQPAELGDSAMYLCASSLDLNYEQYFGPGTRLTVT.

This clonotype was found many times. The chain has TRBV6-5 and TRBJ2-2, with D possibly being TRBD1 (5 bases). The V gene's germline CDR1 is MNHEY and CDR2 SVGAGI. Trimming cost V 0 bases and J 6 bases, with 11 bases left between them. The CDR3 is 15 residues long. The chain's CDR3 is CASSYSLTGSGELFF. In DNA, the CDR3 is TGTGCCAGCAGTTACTCGTTAACAGGATCCGGGGAGCTGTTTTTT.

Ten or more counts support this clonotype. This chain links TRBV2 with TRBJ2-7; 9 positions agree with TRBD1. Per germline, CDR1 SNHLY and CDR2 FYNNEI. CDR3 length: 14 residues. Trimming removed 8 bases from V and 2 bases from J; junction bases left unmatched: 7. CDR3 amino acids: CASGQGSVTYEQYF. In DNA form, the CDR3 reads TGTGCCAGCGGACAGGGGTCGGTTACCTACGAGCAGTACTTC.

In regard to this clonotype: Lacking the conserved final phenylalanine or tryptophan, this CDR3 likely reflects a read error. The chain links TRBV12-3 or TRBV12-4 to TRBJ1-3; the D gene is possibly TRBD1 (5 bases). V lost 7 bases, J lost 0 bases, and 13 bases lay in between. There are 15 residues in the CDR3. The CDR3 bases are TGTGCCAGCATCCCGACAGCGAGCTCTGGAAACACCATATATTTG. Translated: CASIPTASSGNTIYL.

This clonotype has at least ten counts. This chain uses TRBV12-3 or TRBV12-4 with TRBJ2-2, with D possibly matching TRBD1 (5 bases). The CDR3 consists of 14 residues. Trimming pared 7 bases from V and 0 bases from J, leaving 9 bases between. CDR3 coding DNA: TGTGCCAGCACTGCGACAGCGAACACCGGGGAGCTGTTTTTT. This translates into CASTATANTGELFF.

This chain joins TRBV12-3 or TRBV12-4 and TRBJ2-7; D perhaps matches TRBD1 (5 bases). The CDR3 loop spans 12 amino acids. The V and J ends lost 5 bases and 9 bases respectively, with 14 bases between them. This chain's CDR3 is CASSDSVRGQYV. For the CDR3, the DNA is TGTGCCAGCAGTGATTCGGTTAGGGGGCAGTACGTC.

The sample holds many counts of this clonotype. This chain connects TRBV2 to TRBJ2-2; D not resolved. There are 14 residues in the CDR3. V shed 5 bases and J shed 7 bases, with 14 bases lying between them. Germline CDR1 reads SNHLY; CDR2 reads FYNNEI. In nucleotides, the CDR3 is TGTGCCAGCAGTCCCGACGCCCTGAACGGGGAGCTGTTTTTT. Protein: CASSPDALNGELFF.

This clonotype was counted at least ten times. V gene TRBV19 combines with J gene TRBJ1-2; 9 bases agree with TRBD1. V shed 7 bases and J 5 bases; nucleotides not matched to a gene: 5. Germline V lookup: CDR1 LNHDA, CDR2 SQIVND (reference sequence). The CDR3 runs to 13 residues. This CDR3 is CASITGQGYGYTF. CDR3 sequence (DNA): TGTGCCAGTATAACGGGACAGGGATATGGCTACACCTTC. The full variable domain, rest sourced from reference TRBV19 and TRBJ1-2, is DGGITQSPKYLFRKEGQNVTLSCEQNLNHDAMYWYRQDPGQGLRLIYYSQIVNDFQKGDIAEGYSVSREKKESFPLTVTSAQKNPTAFYLCASITGQGYGYTFGSGTRLTVV.

This clonotype came up many times. The chain joins TRBV19 to TRBJ1-1; 7 nucleotides align to TRBD1. The CDR3 spans 15 residues. Germline CDR1 and CDR2: LNHDA and SQIVND (reference sequence). The V segment lost 4 bases and the J segment 4 bases; nucleotides outside the gene matches: 9. In DNA form, the CDR3 reads TGTGCCAGTAGTAAGGACAGGATAAAGGGCACTGAAGCTTTCTTT. Its protein product is CASSKDRIKGTEAFF.

The chain joins TRBV19 to TRBJ1-1, with a weak D call TRBD1 (6 bases). CDR3 size: 15 residues. Trimming cost V 1 base and J 11 bases, with 20 bases left between them. In germline, CDR1 is LNHDA, CDR2 SQIVND (reference sequence). The CDR3 spells CASSIVTGGAGTAFF. The CDR3 DNA reads as TGTGCCAGTAGTATAGTAACCGGGGGCGCAGGTACGGCTTTCTTT.

This clonotype was seen many times. V usage is TRBV13 and J usage is TRBJ2-7; D may be TRBD2 (7 bases). This CDR3 comprises 15 residues. The germline V and J ends were trimmed by 6 bases and 3 bases, with 18 bases remaining between them. CDR1 and CDR2 (germline): PRHDT, FYEKMQ (reference sequence). CDR3 sequence reads: CASRPGGGASYEQYF. CDR3 nucleotide sequence: TGTGCCAGCAGACCTGGGGGGGGGGCCAGCTACGAGCAGTACTTC.

At least ten counts were recorded for this clonotype. CDR3 nucleotide sequence: TGTGCCAGCAGTACCCCGGGGTACTTTTGGGGTAATCAGCCCCAGCATTTT. The encoded protein is CASSTPGYFWGNQPQHF. The V gene is TRBV28, the J gene TRBJ1-5; no clear D. Germline V CDR1 and CDR2: MDHEN, SYDVKM. With 5 bases removed from V and 4 bases from J, the gap between germline ends came to 21 bases. The CDR3 length is 17 residues.

This clonotype was seen just once. This chain joins TRBV28 and TRBJ1-2; no clear D. Germline V gives CDR1 MDHEN, CDR2 SYDVKM. Trimming removed 4 bases from V and 5 bases from J, with 8 bases in between. The CDR3 contains 12 residues. CDR3 sequence: CASSWEYYGYTF. CDR3 nucleotide sequence: TGTGCCAGCAGTTGGGAGTATTATGGCTACACCTTC.

This clonotype was counted many times. The J gene is TRBJ1-1, the V gene TRBV12-3 or TRBV12-4; maybe TRBD1 (6 bases). The V end lost 3 bases, the J end lost 6 bases, and 14 bases lay between the germline ends. CDR3 size: 14 residues. Here the CDR3 DNA reads TGTGCCAGCAGTTTTAACAGGGATTCGGCTGAAGCTTTCTTT. Residues: CASSFNRDSAEAFF.

The gene calls are TRBV20-1 and TRBJ2-7; 9 nucleotides agree with TRBD2. J gave up 3 bases and V 5 bases, and 8 bases lay outside the gene matches. Per the germline V gene, CDR1 is DFQATT and CDR2 is SNEGSKA (reference sequence). This CDR3 has 14 amino acids. The CDR3 DNA is TGCAGTGCTTGGGTTGGGACTAGCAGCTACGAGCAGTACTTC. As protein: CSAWVGTSSYEQYF.